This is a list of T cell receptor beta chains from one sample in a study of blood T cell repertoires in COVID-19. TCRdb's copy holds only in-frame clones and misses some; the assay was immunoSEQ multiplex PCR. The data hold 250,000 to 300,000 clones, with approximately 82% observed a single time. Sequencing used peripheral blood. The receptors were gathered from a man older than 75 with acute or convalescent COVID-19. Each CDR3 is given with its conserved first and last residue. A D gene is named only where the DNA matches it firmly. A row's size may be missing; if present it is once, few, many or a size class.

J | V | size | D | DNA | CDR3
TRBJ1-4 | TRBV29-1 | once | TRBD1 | TGCAGCGTTGAACTCGGACAGGGTGGGCCTAATGAAAAACTGTTTTTT | CSVELGQGGPNEKLFF
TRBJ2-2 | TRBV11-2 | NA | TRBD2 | TGTGCCAGCAGGACGGGACTAGCGGGAGCCGCGGGAACCGGGGAGCTGTTTTTT | CASRTGLAGAAGTGELFF
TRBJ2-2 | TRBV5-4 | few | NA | TGTGCCAGCAGCCCGGGCGGGCTTAACACCGGGGAGCTGTTTTTT | CASSPGGLNTGELFF
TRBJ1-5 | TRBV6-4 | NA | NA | TGTGCCGGGGGGTTCCATCAGCCCCAGCATTTT | CAGGFHQPQHF
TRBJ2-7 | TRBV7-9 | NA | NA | TGTGCCAGCAGCCCAGGGTTTTCCTACGAGCAGTACTTC | CASSPGFSYEQYF
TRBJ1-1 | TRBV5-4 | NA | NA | TGTGCCAGCAGCCCCAAAGGGGCCACTGAAGCTTTCTTT | CASSPKGATEAFF
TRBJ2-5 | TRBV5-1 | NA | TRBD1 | TGCGCCAGCAGCTTGGTGGCAGGGGGACCACAAGAGACCCAGTACTTC | CASSLVAGGPQETQYF
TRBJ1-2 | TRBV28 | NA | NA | TGTGCCAGCAGTGCGCCCGTTGGGGCCGACGACTATGGCTACACCTTC | CASSAPVGADDYGYTF
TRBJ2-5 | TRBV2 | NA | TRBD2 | TGTGCCAGCAGTGGTTCGGGGGGAATGGCCCAGTACTTC | CASSGSGGMAQYF
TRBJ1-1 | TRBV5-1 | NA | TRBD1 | TGCGCCAGCAGCTTGGCCTCAGGGGGGAACACTGAAGCTTTCTTT | CASSLASGGNTEAFF
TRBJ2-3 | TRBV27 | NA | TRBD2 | TGTGCCAGCAGTTTAGGCGGGAGGGCTGGAGATACGCAGTATTTT | CASSLGGRAGDTQYF
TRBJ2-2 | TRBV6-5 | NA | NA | TGTGCCAGCCGGACTGAGCAGGCCGGGGAGCTGTTTTTT | CASRTEQAGELFF
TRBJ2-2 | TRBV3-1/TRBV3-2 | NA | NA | TGTGCCAGCAGCCAAGACCAAAGGGGAACCGGGGAGCTGTTTTTT | CASSQDQRGTGELFF
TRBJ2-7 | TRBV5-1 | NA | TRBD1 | TGCGCCAGCAGCTTGTCGGGGACAGGGGGCATTCTCCTATCCGAGCAGTACTTC | CASSLSGTGGILLSEQYF
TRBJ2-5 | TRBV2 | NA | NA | TGTGCCAGCAGAAACTCAGGGGTAGAGACCCAGTACTTC | CASRNSGVETQYF
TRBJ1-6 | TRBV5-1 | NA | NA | TGCGCCAGCAGCCCTACCGTGGGGGGGAGCAATTCACCCCTCCACTTT | CASSPTVGGSNSPLHF
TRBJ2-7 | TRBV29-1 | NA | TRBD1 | TGCAGCGTTGCTGTACCGGGACAGGGGTTCCACGAGCAGTACTTC | CSVAVPGQGFHEQYF
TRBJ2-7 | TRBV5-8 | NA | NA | TGTGCCAGCAGCTTGGCGAGGTACTACGAGCAGTACTTC | CASSLARYYEQYF
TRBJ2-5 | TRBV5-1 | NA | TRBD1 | TGCGCCAGCAGCCCTACACCTGACAGGGTAGAGACCCAGTACTTC | CASSPTPDRVETQYF
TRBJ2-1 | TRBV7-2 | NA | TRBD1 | TGTGCCAGCAGCCCGGGACAGGGGATTTCCTACAATGAGCAGTTCTTC | CASSPGQGISYNEQFF
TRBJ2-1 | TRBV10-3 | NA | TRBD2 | TGTGCCATCAGTCTAGCGGGGGAAGGATACAATGAGCAGTTCTTC | CAISLAGEGYNEQFF
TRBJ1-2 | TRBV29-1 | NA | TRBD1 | TGCAGCGTTGGTAGGACAGGCAACTATGGCTACACCTTC | CSVGRTGNYGYTF
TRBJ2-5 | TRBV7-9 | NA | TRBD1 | TGTGCCAGCAGCGCCCTCCGACAGGGGCCCACCAGAGAGACCCAGTACTTC | CASSALRQGPTRETQYF
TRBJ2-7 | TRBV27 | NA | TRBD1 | TGTGCCAGCAGTTTGTCAGGGGGCTTCTACGAGCAGTACTTC | CASSLSGGFYEQYF
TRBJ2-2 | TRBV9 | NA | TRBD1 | TGTGCCAGCAGCAAAGGACAGGTGACCAACACCGGGGAGCTGTTTTTT | CASSKGQVTNTGELFF
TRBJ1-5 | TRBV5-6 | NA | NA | TGTGCCAGCAGCTTGTTTGGGGGGAGCAATCAGCCCCAGCATTTT | CASSLFGGSNQPQHF
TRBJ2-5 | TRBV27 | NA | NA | TGTGCCAGCAGGAAACAGAGGGCAGACCAAGAGACCCAGTACTTC | CASRKQRADQETQYF
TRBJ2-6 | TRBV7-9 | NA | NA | TGTGCCAGCAGCCCGTCTGGGGCCAACGTCCTGACTTTC | CASSPSGANVLTF
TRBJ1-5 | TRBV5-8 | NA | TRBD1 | TGTGCCAGCAGGAACTTGGGGACAGATCGGCCCCAGCATTTT | CASRNLGTDRPQHF
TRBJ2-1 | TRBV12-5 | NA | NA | TGTGCTAGTGCCAAATACAATGAGCAGTTCTTC | CASAKYNEQFF
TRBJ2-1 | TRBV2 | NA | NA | TGTGCCAGCAGTTGGATCCAGGGTCGTAACGCCTACAATGAGCAGTTCTTC | CASSWIQGRNAYNEQFF
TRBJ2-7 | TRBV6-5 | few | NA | TGTGCCAGCAGTTACGGGAGAACGGCCTACGAGCAGTACTTC | CASSYGRTAYEQYF
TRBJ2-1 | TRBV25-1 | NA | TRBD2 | TGTGCCAGCAGTTCCCAACCGGGACTAGCGGAGTACAATGAGCAGTTCTTC | CASSSQPGLAEYNEQFF
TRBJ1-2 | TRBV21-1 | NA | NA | TGTGCCAGCACCGGGGGGACAGGGATTTATGGCTACACCTTC | CASTGGTGIYGYTF
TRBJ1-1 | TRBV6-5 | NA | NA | TGTGCCAGCAGTCAGGGATGGACTGAAGCTTTCTTT | CASSQGWTEAFF
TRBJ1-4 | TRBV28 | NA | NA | TGTGCCAGCAGTCCCACCGGGGTGCCTAATGAAAAACTGTTTTTT | CASSPTGVPNEKLFF
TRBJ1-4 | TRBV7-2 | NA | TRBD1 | TGTGCCAGCAGCATACAGGGGGCAGGAAATGAAAAACTGTTTTTT | CASSIQGAGNEKLFF
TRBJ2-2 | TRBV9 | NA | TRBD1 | TGTGCCAGCAGCTTCAGTCCCGGGACAGGGGGAACCGGGGAGCTGTTTTTT | CASSFSPGTGGTGELFF
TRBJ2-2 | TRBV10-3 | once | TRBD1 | TGTGCCATCAGCCGACAGGGGGGTGACGGGGAGCTGTTTTTT | CAISRQGGDGELFF
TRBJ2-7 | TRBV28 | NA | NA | TGTGCCACCGACCCTCCAGGCTCCTACGAGCAGTACTTC | CATDPPGSYEQYF
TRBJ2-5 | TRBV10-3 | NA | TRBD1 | TGTGCCATCAGTGCGGGACAGGGCCCTCAAGAGACCCAGTACTTC | CAISAGQGPQETQYF
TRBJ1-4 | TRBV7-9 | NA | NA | TGTGCCAGCAGCCCCCTAGCTGGGGAAAAACTGTTTTTT | CASSPLAGEKLFF
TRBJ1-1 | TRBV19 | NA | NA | TGTGCCAGTAGTTTCGGACTGGGCACTGAAGCTTTCTTT | CASSFGLGTEAFF
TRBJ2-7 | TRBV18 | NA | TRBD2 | TGTGCCAGCTCACCTAGGGGCGGGAGCTCCTACGAGCAGTACTTC | CASSPRGGSSYEQYF
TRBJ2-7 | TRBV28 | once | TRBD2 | TGTGCCAGCAGGGCGGGAGCTAACTACGAGCAGTACTTC | CASRAGANYEQYF
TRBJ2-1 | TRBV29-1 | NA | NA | TGCAGCGTTGAAGAAGTGGGAGGAGGGTCCTATGAGCAGTTCTTC | CSVEEVGGGSYEQFF
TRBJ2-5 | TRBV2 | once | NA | TGTGCCAGCAGAGACAGTAGGGGCAGGCGGACCCAGTACTTC | CASRDSRGRRTQYF
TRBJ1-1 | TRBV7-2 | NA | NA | TGTGCCAGCAGCTTACCGGGGGGCCCGAACACTGAAGCTTTCTTT | CASSLPGGPNTEAFF
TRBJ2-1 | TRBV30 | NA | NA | TGTGCCTGGAGCGGACTGGATGAGCAGTTCTTC | CAWSGLDEQFF
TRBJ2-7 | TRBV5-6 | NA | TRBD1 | TGTGCCAGCAGGCTACAGGGGCCCAACTACGAGCAGTACTTC | CASRLQGPNYEQYF
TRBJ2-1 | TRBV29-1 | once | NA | TGCAGCTCCTCTGGGGCGCTAATCTACAATGAGCAGTTCTTC | CSSSGALIYNEQFF
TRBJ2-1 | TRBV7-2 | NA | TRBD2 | TGTGCCAGCAGCTGGGGGACTAGTGACTCGTTGGAGCAGTTCTTC | CASSWGTSDSLEQFF
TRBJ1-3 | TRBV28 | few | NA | TGTGCCAGCAGTTTAAGGGGTACTGGAAACACCATATATTTT | CASSLRGTGNTIYF
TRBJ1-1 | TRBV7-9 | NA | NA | TGTGCCAGCACCGATCAAGCGGGAGGCACTGAAGCTTTCTTT | CASTDQAGGTEAFF